The clone carrying this T cell receptor (beta chain) was detected only a few times. These data belong to a study of blood T cell repertoires in COVID-19. About the research overall: COVID-19 samples collected from the United States, Italy and Spain covered acute and convalescent phases.

The repertoire was sequenced with immunoSEQ multiplex PCR; TCRdb's copy has only in-frame clones and lacks some. The data show around 130,000 clones, with approximately 86% seen just once and around 18% held by the top ten. The V end was cut by 5 bases, the J end by 4 bases, with 15 bases between. The CDR3 has 15 amino acids. Germline lookup yields CDR1 MDHEN and CDR2 SYDVKM. Sequenced sample: peripheral blood. The rearrangement uses TRBV28 and TRBJ1-5; D is perhaps TRBD1 (6 bases). This TCR came from a woman aged 45-60 years who had recovered from COVID-19. The CDR3, as DNA: TGTGCCAGCAGTACCCCGTCACAGGGTAATCAGCCCCAGCATTTT. As protein: CASSTPSQGNQPQHF.